This record covers a single TCR beta chain. This entry comes from a study of blood T cell repertoires in COVID-19. The wider study: The origin of the acute and convalescent COVID-19 samples was the United States, Italy and Spain. The cDNA or gDNA used as material had been derived from T cells, B-cell-depleted T cells, or PBMCs.

In the study's own analysis: Reference gene primers were amplified, and this amplification served to estimate nucleated cell counts. Profiling relied on immunoSEQ multiplex PCR, and the TCRdb table lists in-frame clones only, not all of them. For V, J and clone size, that table is used; D and trimming come from the DNA. This sample yields about 250,000 clones, of which 70% to 90% are seen a single time; roughly 2% belongs to the top ten. The length of the CDR3 is 14 residues. Sequencing was performed on peripheral blood. This receptor was taken from a woman aged 40 to 49 who had recovered from COVID-19. The chain is built from TRBV21-1 and TRBJ1-3; the tabulated D call, TRBD1, remains unverified against the DNA. TRBV21-1 has pseudogene status. CDR3 coding DNA: TGTGCCAGCAGCATGGCAGGGTCCGGAAACACCATATATTTT. Residues: CASSMAGSGNTIYF.